The T cell receptor beta chain under discussion was sequenced for a study of blood T cell repertoires in COVID-19. Study overall: The samples span acute and convalescent COVID-19 from the United States, Italy and Spain.

Trimming removed 4 bases at V and 5 bases at J, with 16 bases between. Germline assignment: CDR1 KGHDR and CDR2 SFDVKD. This CDR3 has 15 residues. Here immunoSEQ multiplex PCR was the method, and the copy in TCRdb shows in-frame clones only, minus some. In the table there are roughly 62,000 clones, about 87% of which are singletons. The chain combines TRBV24-1 with TRBJ2-5; D gene uncertain. The receptor's source is a man between 65 and 80 years old with acute or convalescent COVID-19. Material: peripheral blood. CDR3 bases: TGTGCCACCAGTGACGCCGGGTCTATCCTGGAGACCCAGTACTTC. Amino acids: CATSDAGSILETQYF.